This TCR beta chain was found in a study of T cell changes during pregnancy in multiple sclerosis (dated by TCRdb to the late 2010s). As for the study more broadly: The study examined how the T cell repertoire changed over the course of pregnancy in women with multiple sclerosis.

Note on this clone: Its specific antigen is unknown. No base qualities exist here, and no much larger clone lies one base off it.

Library method: the immunoSEQ multiplex PCR assay. Sourced from immuneACCESS, this table was stored by TCRdb with only in-frame sequences that have V and J called. A share of the clones is absent; for the studies checked, an unresolved V gene accounts for under half, and the remainder has no known explanation. Here the sample has approximately 70,000 clones; 80% to 95% occur a single time. The ten largest make up approximately 1.6% of the sample. The starting material was peripheral blood, obtained in the first trimester of pregnancy. This sequence originates from a female donor in good health, enrolled as a control in a pregnancy study.

CDR3 region: CSASDSYEQYF. The sequenced DNA: TGCAGTGCCTCAGACTCCTACGAGCAGTACTTC. The sequence links TRBV20-1 to TRBJ2-7; no D segment can be confidently identified. Its CDR3 holds 11 amino acids, cysteine through phenylalanine. The entry retains the CDR3 DNA only, 33 bases that are in frame from base 1. Sequences DFQATT (CDR1) and SNEGSKA (CDR2) are obtained from the germline V gene (reference sequence). At the junction V is shortened by 6 bases and J by 0 bases, with 6 bases in between.